Here is one TCR beta chain with its context. The sample comes from a study of long-term antiretroviral therapy in people with HIV. Survey-level immunoSEQ v3.0 assays were run. Profiling relied on immunoSEQ multiplex PCR, and the TCRdb table lists in-frame clones only, not all of them. There are approximately 26,000 clones in the sample; 82% occur only once, and around 13% lies in the top ten. Deletions cut 0 bases from V and 7 bases from J, with 7 bases between. Germline V lookup: CDR1 SGHDN, CDR2 FVKESK. The CDR3 sequence is 14 residues long. V is TRBV14 and J is TRBJ1-6; D is unclear. The source was unsorted PBMCs, collected 2.9 years after starting antiretroviral therapy. This sequence was found in a man between 50 and 59 years old with HIV. The CDR3 sequence is CASSQDMVNSPLHF. The CDR3 nucleotides are TGTGCCAGCAGCCAAGATATGGTGAATTCACCCCTCCACTTT.